This passage covers 13 T cell receptor beta chains from one sample sequenced in a study of beta chain features in type 1 diabetes. Of the isolated RNA, all was reverse transcribed, and so the sequenced material was expressed TCRB transcripts. Clones were read by immunoSEQ multiplex PCR, and TCRdb kept only the in-frame ones, dropping some. The sample consists of more than 300,000 clones, about 12% of them appearing once. The sequencing input was naive CD4+ T cells from blood. These receptors were collected from a man in his late teens or twenties in good health.

This rearrangement joins TRBV5-1 to TRBJ2-6, with D perhaps TRBD2 (7 bases). The CDR3 is 17 residues long. Germline V lookup: CDR1 SGHRS, CDR2 YFSETQ. The V gene lost 3 bases and the J gene lost 2 bases, with 15 bases spanning the gap. The CDR3 nucleotides are TGCGCCAGCAGCTCGACCGCGGGGGCTGCTGGGGCCAACGTCCTGACTTTC. Protein sequence: CASSSTAGAAGANVLTF.

The chain employs TRBV19 and TRBJ1-1; the D is unclear. Between the trimmed V and J ends, which lost 1 base and 10 bases, there was a span of 7 bases. CDR1 and CDR2 (germline): LNHDA, SQIVND (reference sequence). CDR3 length equals 11 residues. In nucleotides, the CDR3 is TGTGCCAGTAGTATAGTCGGTGTAGCTTTCTTT. It translates to CASSIVGVAFF.

This clone showed up just a few times. The sample holds other DNA sequences that translate to the same CDR3. The V call is TRBV13, the J call TRBJ1-3; the D is unclear. Germline CDR1 and CDR2: PRHDT and FYEKMQ (reference sequence). Trimming left V 5 bases short and J 3 bases short, with 2 bases between. The CDR3 loop spans 11 amino acids. The CDR3 DNA follows: TGTGCCAGCAGCCGTGGAAACACCATATATTTT. Protein: CASSRGNTIYF.

CDR3 region: CASSYSGTGSQPQHF. For the CDR3, the DNA is TGTGCCAGCAGTTACTCAGGGACAGGGTCTCAGCCCCAGCATTTT. The chain joins TRBV6-5 to TRBJ1-5; 9 nucleotides line up with TRBD1. The trim removed 0 bases at V and 6 bases at J, leaving 3 bases unmatched. The CDR3 has 15 residues. CDR1 is MNHEY and CDR2 is SVGAGI in the germline V gene.

This clone was detected only a few times. V gene TRBV27 combines with J gene TRBJ2-7, with 7 nucleotides matching TRBD2. The CDR3 length is 13 residues. CDR1 and CDR2 (germline): MNHEY, SMNVEV (reference sequence). The junction had 10 bases not matched to a gene; V was cut back by 7 bases and J by 7 bases. The CDR3 sequence: CASKRGSLFEQYF. The CDR3 DNA reads TGTGCCAGCAAACGCGGGAGCCTATTTGAGCAGTACTTC.

This clone appeared a few times. V gene TRBV5-4 combines with J gene TRBJ2-7; 11 nucleotides line up with TRBD2. CDR1 and CDR2 from the germline V gene are SGHNT and YYREEE (reference sequence). This CDR3 region has 15 residues. Trimming cost V 1 base and J 4 bases; bases outside gene matches: 4. The CDR3 protein is CASSLPTSGDYEQYF. The CDR3 bases are TGTGCCAGCAGCTTGCCGACTAGCGGGGATTACGAGCAGTACTTC.

This clone has a handful of counts. The CDR3 protein is CASSLSQGRGEQYF. The CDR3, as DNA: TGCGCCAGCAGCTTGTCGCAGGGTCGAGGCGAGCAGTACTTC. This chain joins TRBV5-1 and TRBJ2-7, with D maybe TRBD1 (5 bases). V was pared by 1 base and J by 6 bases, with 14 bases between. This CDR3 contains 14 residues. The germline gives CDR1 SGHRS, CDR2 YFSETQ.

The chain links TRBV4-3 to TRBJ1-2, with a weak D call TRBD1 (6 bases). Trimming pared 1 base from V and 5 bases from J, leaving 8 bases between. The CDR3 totals 13 residues. CDR1 is LGHNA, CDR2 YSLEER, per germline. CDR3 residues: CASSQVTGYGYTF. CDR3 nucleotide sequence: TGCGCCAGCAGCCAAGTGACAGGTTATGGCTACACCTTC.

The table lists this clone with a few counts. V usage is TRBV25-1 and J usage is TRBJ2-7; D remains unclear. The V end lost 4 bases, the J end lost 2 bases, and 3 bases lay between the germline ends. The CDR3 loop spans 11 amino acids. The V gene's germline CDR1 is MGHDK and CDR2 SYGVNS. CDR3 sequence reads: CASSVAYEQYF. The CDR3 DNA is TGTGCCAGCAGTGTCGCCTACGAGCAGTACTTC.

This clone was seen a few times. This chain connects TRBV7-9 to TRBJ1-2; TRBD1 matches 8 bases. Germline CDR1 SEHNR, CDR2 FQNEAQ (reference sequence). CDR3 length equals 15 residues. With V trimmed by 3 bases and J by 8 bases, 11 bases remained unmatched. CDR3 residues: CASSFFGQGHQGYTF. The CDR3 DNA reads as TGTGCCAGCAGCTTCTTTGGACAGGGCCATCAAGGCTACACCTTC.

There are a few counts of this clone. The CDR3 DNA is TGTGCCTGGACCGGATCGGACAGGGCTAGCTACGAGCAGTACTTC. Its protein product is CAWTGSDRASYEQYF. This chain connects TRBV30 to TRBJ2-7; 8 bases are shared with TRBD1. V gave up 4 bases and J gave up 3 bases; unmatched junction bases: 11. This CDR3 spans 15 amino acids. Germline lookup yields CDR1 GTSNPN and CDR2 SVGIG (reference sequence). Based on the CDR3 plus reference TRBV30 and TRBJ2-7, the full variable domain is SQTIHQWPATLVQPVGSPLSLECTVEGTSNPNLYWYRQAAGRGLQLLFYSVGIGQISSEVPQNLSASRPQDRQFILSSKKLLLSDSGFYLCAWTGSDRASYEQYFGPGTRLTVT.

The sample holds a few counts of this clone. The chain carries TRBV7-9 and TRBJ2-7; TRBD1 matches at 7 bases. Germline CDR1 SEHNR, CDR2 FQNEAQ (reference sequence). There are 14 residues in the CDR3. J lost 6 bases, V lost 5 bases, and 10 bases had no gene match. The CDR3 sequence is CASSPSATGSEQYF. In DNA, the CDR3 is TGTGCCAGCAGCCCGTCCGCGACAGGGAGCGAGCAGTACTTC.

This clone showed up just a few times. The chain has TRBV7-3 and TRBJ2-3, with unresolved D. Germline V CDR1 and CDR2: SGHTA, FQGTGA. CDR3 length: 12 amino acids. Deletions cut 4 bases from V and 2 bases from J, with 4 bases between. CDR3 nucleotides: TGTGCCAGCAGCTCGTTCACAGATACGCAGTATTTT. It specifies CASSSFTDTQYF.